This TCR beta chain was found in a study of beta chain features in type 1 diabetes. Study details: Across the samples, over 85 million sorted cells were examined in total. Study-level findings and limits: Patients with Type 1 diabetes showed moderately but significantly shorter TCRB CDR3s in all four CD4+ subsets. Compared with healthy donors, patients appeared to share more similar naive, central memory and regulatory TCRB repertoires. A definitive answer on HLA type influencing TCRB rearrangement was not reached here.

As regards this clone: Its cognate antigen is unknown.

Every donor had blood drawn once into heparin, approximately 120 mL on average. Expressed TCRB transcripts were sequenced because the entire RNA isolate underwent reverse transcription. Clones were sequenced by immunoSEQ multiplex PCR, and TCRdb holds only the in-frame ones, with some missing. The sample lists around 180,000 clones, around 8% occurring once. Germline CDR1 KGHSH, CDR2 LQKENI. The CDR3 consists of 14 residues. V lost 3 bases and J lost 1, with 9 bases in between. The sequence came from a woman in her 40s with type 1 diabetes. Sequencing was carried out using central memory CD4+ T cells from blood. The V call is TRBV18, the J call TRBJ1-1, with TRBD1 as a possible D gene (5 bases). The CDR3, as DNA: TGTGCCAGCTCACCCGTTAGGGGGAACACTGAAGCTTTCTTT. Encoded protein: CASSPVRGNTEAFF.